These 21 T cell receptor beta chains originate from one sample sequenced in a study of blood T cell repertoires in COVID-19. Sequencing was performed with immunoSEQ multiplex PCR; in TCRdb, only in-frame clones are kept and a portion is missing. The table lists more than 250,000 clones, about 83% of them singletons. The sample consisted of peripheral blood. The receptors derive from a woman aged 45-60 years with acute or convalescent COVID-19.

The chain uses TRBV20-1 and TRBJ1-1, with D possibly matching TRBD1 (6 bases). V was cut by 3 bases and J by 6 bases, with 14 bases left in between. This CDR3 spans 13 amino acids. The germline V gene encodes CDR1 DFQATT and CDR2 SNEGSKA (reference sequence). CDR3 residues: CSASEDSLAEAFF. In DNA, the CDR3 is TGCAGTGCTAGTGAGGACAGTTTGGCTGAAGCTTTCTTT.

There are a few counts of this clone. The chain carries TRBV19 and TRBJ2-7, with 8 bases identical to TRBD2. Germline CDR1 is LNHDA and CDR2 is SQIVND (reference sequence). The CDR3 loop spans 14 amino acids. After removal of 4 bases from V and 11 bases from J, the junction contained 13 bases not matched to a gene. The CDR3 reads CASSSREGTLAKYF. In DNA form, the CDR3 reads TGTGCCAGTAGTAGCCGGGAGGGGACCCTGGCGAAGTACTTC.

The chain carries TRBV5-5 and TRBJ2-4; 14 bases line up with TRBD2. Trimming removed 0 bases from V and 0 bases from J; junction bases left unmatched: 2. The germline V gene encodes CDR1 SGHKS and CDR2 YYEKEE (reference sequence). The CDR3 has 18 amino acids. In nucleotides, the CDR3 is TGTGCCAGCAGCTTGGGGACTAGCGGGAGGCTAGCCAAAAACATTCAGTACTTC. Translation: CASSLGTSGRLAKNIQYF.

This chain joins TRBV18 and TRBJ2-2, with no clear D. From germline, CDR1 is KGHSH and CDR2 LQKENI. The CDR3 is made up of 14 amino acids. V was clipped by 3 bases and J by 2 bases, with 7 bases between them. The CDR3 region is CASSPGLNTGELFF. The CDR3 DNA sequence: TGTGCCAGCTCACCGGGCCTCAACACCGGGGAGCTGTTTTTT.

The chain couples TRBV7-2 to TRBJ1-3; no reliable D call. This CDR3 is 13 amino acids long. Germline CDR1 reads SGHTA; CDR2 reads FQGNSA. V was trimmed by 8 bases and J by 0 bases, leaving 8 bases between them. The CDR3 is CASASYSGNTIYF. The CDR3 nucleotides read TGTGCCAGCGCGTCCTACTCTGGAAACACCATATATTTT.

The chain is built from TRBV19 and TRBJ2-2; TRBD2 is a possible D gene (5 bases). Per germline, CDR1 LNHDA and CDR2 SQIVND (reference sequence). V was pared by 3 bases and J by 5 bases, with 13 bases between. The CDR3 consists of 15 residues. CDR3 DNA: TGTGCCAGTAGTATGCTGTCCGCGGGTACCGGGGAGCTGTTTTTT. Amino acid sequence: CASSMLSAGTGELFF.

The V and J genes are TRBV27 and TRBJ2-1, with D unclear. CDR1 is MNHEY and CDR2 is SMNVEV in the germline V gene (reference sequence). The V end lost 5 bases, the J end lost 2 bases, and 10 bases lay between the germline ends. The CDR3 contains 14 residues. CDR3 DNA: TGTGCCAGCAGTACCAGGTACACCTACAATGAGCAGTTCTTC. This translates into CASSTRYTYNEQFF.

This clone is a singleton in its sample. J is TRBJ2-5 and V is TRBV27; 7 bases are a match to TRBD1. V was pared by 3 bases and J by 1 base, with 11 bases of the junction left unmatched. The CDR3 runs 17 residues. Germline CDR1 is MNHEY and CDR2 is SMNVEV (reference sequence). The CDR3 protein is CASSFRPYGTVQETQYF. In nucleotides, the CDR3 is TGTGCCAGCAGTTTCCGTCCTTACGGGACAGTCCAAGAGACCCAGTACTTC.

The rearrangement links TRBV20-1 to TRBJ2-7; the match to TRBD1 covers 10 bases. V lost 3 bases to trimming and J lost 4 bases; unmatched junction nucleotides: 6. Germline CDR1 and CDR2: DFQATT and SNEGSKA (reference sequence). This CDR3 is built from 14 residues. The CDR3 region has the DNA TGCAGTGCTAGTCAGGGACAGGGGTTTTACGAGCAGTACTTC. Amino acid sequence: CSASQGQGFYEQYF.

This chain uses TRBV7-3 with TRBJ2-1; 8 bases map to TRBD1. CDR3 length: 12 residues. V trimming: 3 bases; J trimming: 12 bases; junction bases outside the gene matches: 4. Germline V gene data show CDR1 as SGHTA and CDR2 as FQGTGA. CDR3 loop: CASSFPGQGQFF. The CDR3 DNA is TGTGCCAGCAGCTTCCCTGGACAGGGGCAGTTCTTC.

V usage is TRBV28 and J usage is TRBJ1-2; possible D gene TRBD1, 6 bases. V lost 8 bases to trimming and J lost 4 bases, with 11 bases between them. Germline CDR1 is MDHEN and CDR2 is SYDVKM. This CDR3 is 12 amino acids long. The CDR3 region is CASLQGTYGYTF. In nucleotides, the CDR3 is TGTGCCAGCCTACAGGGAACCTATGGCTACACCTTC.

The chain recombines TRBV7-3 with TRBJ2-7; D is possibly TRBD1 (5 bases). The CDR3 totals 14 residues. Deletions cut 5 bases from V and 0 bases from J, with 11 bases between. Germline CDR1 SGHTA, CDR2 FQGTGA. The CDR3: CASSPHQGSYEQYF. CDR3 nucleotide sequence: TGTGCCAGCAGCCCACACCAGGGCTCCTACGAGCAGTACTTC. The complete variable domain, with remaining parts taken from reference TRBV7-3 and TRBJ2-7, reads GAGVSQTPSNKVTEKGKYVELRCDPISGHTALYWYRQSLGQGPEFLIYFQGTGAADDSGLPNDRFFAVRPEGSVSTLKIQRTERGDSAVYLCASSPHQGSYEQYFGPGTRLTVT.

J is TRBJ2-1 and V is TRBV2; 8 bases align to TRBD2. Germline CDR1 is SNHLY and CDR2 is FYNNEI. V gave up 6 bases and J gave up 4 bases; unmatched junction bases: 8. The CDR3 is 15 amino acids. CDR3 DNA: TGTGCCAGCAGCGCACTAGCGGTTGGGTACAATGAGCAGTTCTTC. Residues: CASSALAVGYNEQFF.

The chain is built from TRBV7-9 and TRBJ2-1; TRBD1 matches at 9 bases. Trimming took 6 bases from V and 8 from J; bases not matched to a gene: 23. Germline V CDR1 and CDR2: SEHNR, FQNEAQ (reference sequence). This CDR3 contains 19 residues. The CDR3 here is CASRPPGRVGTGKGDEQFF. The CDR3 DNA is TGTGCCAGCAGACCCCCGGGGCGTGTCGGGACAGGGAAGGGTGATGAGCAGTTCTTC. The variable domain in full, with the rest retrieved from reference TRBV7-9 and TRBJ2-1, is DTGVSQNPRHKITKRGQNVTFRCDPISEHNRLYWYRQTLGQGPEFLTYFQNEAQLEKSRLLSDRFSAERPKGSFSTLEIQRTEQGDSAMYLCASRPPGRVGTGKGDEQFFGPGTRLTVL.

The V call is TRBV7-2, the J call TRBJ1-5; D ambiguous. Germline V gene lookup returns CDR1 SGHTA and CDR2 FQGNSA. CDR3 length equals 12 residues. V was pared by 3 bases and J by 4 bases, with 4 bases between. The CDR3 DNA follows: TGTGCCAGCAGCTTCCAAAATCAGCCCCAGCATTTT. Translating it yields CASSFQNQPQHF.

This chain connects TRBV4-3 to TRBJ1-1; D perhaps matches TRBD1 (5 bases). V was clipped by 1 base and J by 5 bases, with 20 bases between them. Germline values: CDR1 LGHNA, CDR2 YSLEER. There are 17 residues in the CDR3. CDR3 sequence: CASSQGSGATRGTEAFF. The CDR3 DNA reads TGCGCCAGCAGCCAAGGTTCTGGAGCGACCCGGGGGACTGAAGCTTTCTTT.

The V and J genes are TRBV24-1 and TRBJ2-7, with 8 bases matching TRBD1. The V gene end was trimmed by 6 bases and the J gene end by 7 bases; junction bases not matched to a gene: 7. The CDR3 is 13 amino acids. Germline CDR1 is KGHDR and CDR2 is SFDVKD. CDR3 in DNA: TGTGCCACCAGTTCCCCAGACAGGGGAGAGCAGTACTTC. Translation gives CATSSPDRGEQYF.

This clone was counted once. The chain is built from TRBV15 and TRBJ1-4; tentative D call: TRBD1 (6 bases). The CDR3 has 13 residues. The germline V and J ends were trimmed by 5 bases and 5 bases, with 9 bases remaining between them. Germline V gene data show CDR1 as LNHNV and CDR2 as YYDKDF (reference sequence). For the CDR3, the DNA is TGTGCCACCAGCGTGGACAGAAATGAAAAACTGTTTTTT. Translation: CATSVDRNEKLFF.

V gene TRBV6-4 combines with J gene TRBJ2-2; no firm D call. V lost 3 bases and J lost 4, with 12 bases in between. CDR3 length: 15 amino acids. The germline gives CDR1 MRHNA, CDR2 SNTAGT. CDR3 DNA: TGTGCCAGCAGTGAAAGCGCGGCATTCACCGGGGAGCTGTTTTTT. Translation gives CASSESAAFTGELFF.

Points on this clone: The junction shows a germline mismatch at one end, possibly a read error. The chain is built from TRBV12-3 or TRBV12-4 and TRBJ2-1, with 9 bases aligning to TRBD1. The CDR3 spans 13 residues. The chain's CDR3 is CASSPGRWDRAIF. In DNA, the CDR3 is TGTGCCAGCAGCCCTGGGAGGTGGGACAGGGCGATCTTC.

This clone came up once. This chain connects TRBV7-9 to TRBJ1-3, with D possibly matching TRBD1 (5 bases). The germline CDR1 and CDR2 sequences are SEHNR and FQNEAQ (reference sequence). Between the trimmed V and J ends, which lost 4 bases and 0 bases, there was a span of 13 bases. CDR3 size: 16 residues. CDR3 loop: CASSSGGASSGNTIYF. The CDR3 DNA is TGTGCCAGCAGCTCGGGCGGGGCAAGCTCTGGAAACACCATATATTTT. Using reference TRBV7-9 and TRBJ1-3 for the parts outside the CDR3, the full variable domain is DTGVSQNPRHKITKRGQNVTFRCDPISEHNRLYWYRQTLGQGPEFLTYFQNEAQLEKSRLLSDRFSAERPKGSFSTLEIQRTEQGDSAMYLCASSSGGASSGNTIYFGEGSWLTVV.